These 8 T cell receptor beta chains were sequenced from one sample in a study of shared clonotypes between healthy human individuals. Only in-frame clones appear in the TCRdb table, and some are missing; sequencing was by immunoSEQ multiplex PCR. The data show approximately 470,000 clones, 70% to 85% seen once. The sequenced material came from PBMCs. These receptors all come from a woman between 35 and 50 years old in good health. Some clones in this sample may be carry-over from other donors' samples.

V usage is TRBV6-1 and J usage is TRBJ2-3; either TRBD1 or TRBD2 may fit D (5 bases each). This CDR3 contains 16 residues. Germline values: CDR1 MNHNS, CDR2 SASEGT. Between the trimmed V and J ends, which lost 4 bases and 4 bases, there was a span of 18 bases. CDR3 sequence reads: CASSGLGGAGADTQYF. The CDR3 DNA is TGTGCCAGCAGTGGCCTTGGGGGAGCCGGGGCAGATACGCAGTATTTT.

The chain joins TRBV19 to TRBJ2-1, with TRBD2 matching 8 bases. The CDR3 has 16 residues. CDR1 and CDR2 (germline): LNHDA, SQIVND (reference sequence). With 2 bases clipped from V and 10 bases from J, the junction kept 13 bases outside the gene matches. CDR3 in amino acids: CASSILGAGAVSEQFF. The DNA for the CDR3 is TGTGCCAGTAGTATACTGGGAGCGGGAGCAGTGTCCGAGCAGTTCTTC.

This clone was observed a few times. The rearrangement joins TRBV30 to TRBJ1-5, with D possibly matching TRBD1 (6 bases). V lost 0 bases, J lost 6 bases, and 9 bases lay in between. Germline V gives CDR1 GTSNPN, CDR2 SVGIG (reference sequence). CDR3 length: 13 amino acids. In DNA, the CDR3 is TGTGCCTGGAGTGTTTCAGGGGCTCAGCCCCAGCATTTT. Protein product: CAWSVSGAQPQHF.

The V and J genes are TRBV7-2 and TRBJ1-5; D is unresolved. The V gene's germline CDR1 is SGHTA and CDR2 FQGNSA. The CDR3 consists of 16 residues. Trimming removed 5 bases from V and 3 bases from J, with 17 bases in between. CDR3 residues: CASSLTSGRNNQPQHF. The CDR3 coding sequence is TGTGCCAGCAGCCTCACGTCGGGCAGGAACAATCAGCCCCAGCATTTT.

Regarding this clone: This probably arose from a read error, given a far larger clone one base away. The chain is built from TRBV4-3 and TRBJ1-1; no definite D call. Trimming removed 1 base at V and 6 bases at J, with 15 bases between. Per the germline V gene, CDR1 is LGHNA and CDR2 is YSLEER. The CDR3 is made up of 15 amino acids. The CDR3 reads CASSQVGSHPAEAFF. The CDR3 region has the DNA TGCGCCAGCAGCCAAGTGGGCAGTCACCCCGCTGAAGCTTTCTTT.

Worth noting for this clone: A much larger clonotype is one base distant, so this may be a read error. The V call is TRBV4-2, the J call TRBJ2-7, with 9 bases fitting TRBD2. Germline V gene sequence: CDR1 LGHNA, CDR2 YNFKEQ. This CDR3 is 15 amino acids long. The CDR3 DNA reads as TGTGCCAGCAGCCAAGTAGCGGGAGTGAACTACGAGCAGCACTTC. It codes for CASSQVAGVNYEQHF.

The V gene is TRBV18, the J gene TRBJ2-1; possibly TRBD1 for D (6 bases). Germline CDR1 is KGHSH and CDR2 is LQKENI. Trimming removed 2 bases at V and 1 base at J, with 9 bases between. The CDR3 spans 15 residues. The CDR3 DNA reads as TGTGCCAGCTCACCAAACAGGGCGTCCTACAATGAGCAGTTCTTC. Amino acids: CASSPNRASYNEQFF.

The chain joins TRBV5-1 to TRBJ1-4, with a possible D match to TRBD1 (6 bases). V was shortened by 0 bases and J by 1 base, with 16 bases between the two germline ends. CDR1 is SGHRS, CDR2 YFSETQ, per germline. The CDR3 is 18 amino acids. CDR3 bases: TGCGCCAGCAGCTTGGCAGTCAGGGGCTCGGGAACTAATGAAAAACTGTTTTTT. Translating it yields CASSLAVRGSGTNEKLFF.